This TCR beta chain appears in the sequencing data of a study of regulatory T cells in long-lasting Graves disease. Study-wide points: Persistent patients shared more public clonotypes (2,741) than newly diagnosed patients (around 910). Analysis covered peripheral blood alone, not thyroid tissue.

CDR3-region Arm-PCR and iRepertoire HTBI primers produced the TCR beta libraries. Authors' methods: Across samples, 50 to 75 TRBV and roughly 13 TRBJ segments were found. Each CDR3 protein gets one entry after TCRdb re-called the multiplex PCR reads with MiXCR. It is TCRdb's table, rather than the study itself, that gives the V and J calls and clone size. The sample contains just over 600,000 distinct CDR3 sequences, roughly 16% of which appear only once. There are 16 residues in the CDR3. V was clipped by 2 bases and J by 4 bases, with 17 bases between them. The germline gives CDR1 MNHEY, CDR2 SVGEGT. Time point defined: newly diagnosed GD, antithyroid drugs for less than 3 months. There was RNA extracted from PBMCs, and the TCR library was made from it. Turning to this clonotype: The antigen remains undetermined.

The same sample was also studied in work on T cells in Graves' hyperthyroidism and ophthalmopathy. As that study records: HTBI primers were employed in a first-round RT-PCR of the TCR CDR3.

The material was peripheral blood mononuclear cells (PBMCs), obtained at new diagnosis, from a patient treated with antithyroid drugs. This receptor was obtained from a woman in her twenties or thirties with Graves disease. V and J are TRBV6-2 or TRBV6-3 and TRBJ2-5; D assignment may be TRBD1 or TRBD2 (5 bases each). The CDR3 DNA reads as TGTGCCAGCAGTTACCGAACTGGGGGATGGGGAGAGACCCAGTACTTC. Amino acids: CASSYRTGGWGETQYF.